Listed below are T cell receptor beta chains from one sample, sequenced in a study of metastatic and nonmetastatic thyroid tumors. TCRdb reanalyzed the PCR reads via MiXCR. The sample carries some 55,000 clones, 25% to 35% recorded once. The sequenced sample consisted of blood. All receptors derive from a female donor with papillary thyroid cancer or a benign thyroid nodule (not recorded which). Some clones in this sample may be carry-over from other donors' samples. Each CDR3 is given with its conserved first and last residue. The D gene is left open where the match is weak. A clone size is listed for some rows: how often the clone was seen (once, few, many), or a class if it is expanded.

j_call d_call clone_size v_call cdr3_aa cdr3_nt
TRBJ2-6 - medium-sized TRBV27 CASSLLPGANVLTF TGTGCCAGCAGTTTACTCCCTGGGGCCAACGTCCTGACTTTC
TRBJ2-2 - - TRBV27 CASSSGNRAGELFF TGTGCCAGCAGTTCTGGCAATCGGGCCGGGGAGCTGTTTTTT
TRBJ2-3 - many TRBV12-3/TRBV12-4 CASSKGGDTQYF TGTGCCAGCAGTAAAGGGGGAGATACGCAGTATTTT
TRBJ1-6 - few TRBV6-1 CASKSGEGSPLHF TGTGCCAGCAAGTCCGGGGAGGGGTCACCCCTACACTTT
TRBJ2-3 TRBD1 - TRBV4-2 CASSPGQTLDTQYF TGTGCCAGCAGCCCGGGACAGACTTTAGATACGCAGTATTTT
TRBJ2-7 - - TRBV4-2 CASSQETGYEQYF TGTGCCAGCAGCCAAGAAACGGGGTACGAGCAGTACTTC
TRBJ2-7 - medium-sized TRBV7-2 CASSLKGTYEQYF TGTGCCAGCAGCTTGAAGGGGACCTACGAGCAGTACTTC
TRBJ1-2 - many TRBV19 CASSLQPHYGYTF TGTGCCAGTAGTCTACAACCCCACTATGGCTACACATTC
TRBJ1-6 - - TRBV7-3 CASSRGQLNSPLHF TGTGCCAGCAGCCGTGGACAGCTCAATTCACCCCTCCACTTT
TRBJ2-2 TRBD1 - TRBV5-1 CASSLADNGTGRPGELFF TGCGCCAGCAGCTTGGCCGATAATGGGACAGGCCGTCCCGGGGAGCTGTTTTTT